Given below is one T cell receptor beta chain in context. This sample is part of a study of blood T cell repertoires in COVID-19. Method: immunoSEQ multiplex PCR; TCRdb's copy keeps in-frame clones and lacks some. The table has more than 300,000 clones, 88% seen once. This CDR3 has 13 amino acids. The germline CDR1 and CDR2 sequences are SQVTM and ANQGSEA. Trimming stripped 4 bases from V and 5 bases from J, with 11 bases between. This clonotype originated in a woman between 18 and 30 years old who had recovered from COVID-19. The genes are TRBV29-1 and TRBJ1-4, with unresolved D. The sample consisted of PBMCs or T cells enriched from blood (not recorded which). The CDR3 spells CSVAFRQNEKLFF. CDR3 bases: TGCAGCGTTGCATTCAGGCAGAATGAAAAACTGTTTTTT. Full variable domain (outside the CDR3, taken from reference TRBV29-1 and TRBJ1-4): SAVISQKPSRDICQRGTSLTIQCQVDSQVTMMFWYRQQPGQSLTLIATANQGSEATYESGFVIDKFPISRPNLTFSTLTVSNMSPEDSSIYLCSVAFRQNEKLFFGSGTQLSVL.